Reported below is one T cell receptor (beta chain). What it binds is not known. This entry belongs to a study of shared clonotypes between healthy human individuals. Authors' processing steps: From ImmunoSEQ came sequences covering only the junction and carrying no quality scores, so filtering differed. Profiling relied on immunoSEQ multiplex PCR, and the TCRdb table lists in-frame clones only, not all of them. Clone size and the V and J calls come from that table; the DNA yielded D and trimming. The sample carries about 2.2 million clones, 85% to 95% recorded once. Study-level findings and limits: Naive subsets generally exceeded memory subsets in estimated richness. Genetic and exposure-history diversity was limited by the small donor number. It was anticipated that sequencing depth would influence how many clonotypes donors shared.

Naive CD8 cells were CD45RO-negative, positively selected for CCR7, excluding terminally differentiated effector memory CD45RA+ cells. This sequence originates from a man aged 18 to 35 in good health. Some clones in this sample may be carry-over from other donors' samples. Sequencing used naive CD8+ T cells from PBMCs.

CDR3 protein: CASSERGTSTDTQYF. The CDR3 DNA follows: TGTGCCAGCAGTGAACGGGGGACATCTACAGATACGCAGTATTTT. The rearrangement links TRBV2 to TRBJ2-3, with D perhaps given as TRBD1 or TRBD2 (6 bases each). The CDR3 runs to 15 residues. CDR1 SNHLY and CDR2 FYNNEI come from the germline V gene. Trimming removed 2 bases at V and 3 bases at J, with 12 bases between.